The 30 T cell receptor beta chains below come from one sample, sequenced in a study of T cell responses to AZD1222 COVID-19 vaccine. Produced via immunoSEQ multiplex PCR; TCRdb's table is partial and in-frame only. The sample has around 110,000 clones, 85% to 95% seen once. Sample: peripheral blood, taken 28 days after the second AZD1222 dose. These receptors were taken from an adult who received the AZD1222 COVID-19 vaccine.

This chain uses TRBV30 with TRBJ2-3; D call uncertain. This CDR3 has 11 residues. The germline V gene encodes CDR1 GTSNPN and CDR2 SVGIG (reference sequence). Trimming removed 4 bases from V and 3 bases from J, with 5 bases in between. CDR3 in amino acids: CAWITTDTQYF. The CDR3, as DNA: TGTGCCTGGATAACAACAGATACGCAGTATTTT.

The rearrangement joins TRBV4-2 to TRBJ2-1; possibly TRBD2 for D (6 bases). This CDR3 region has 16 residues. Germline values: CDR1 LGHNA, CDR2 YNFKEQ. V was cut by 0 bases and J by 3 bases, with 12 bases left in between. CDR3 nucleotides: TGTGCCAGCAGCCAAGATGGCGGGGTAAGCTACAATGAGCAGTTCTTC. This translates into CASSQDGGVSYNEQFF.

The V call is TRBV27, the J call TRBJ2-3; 8 positions agree with TRBD2. Germline loops: CDR1 MNHEY, CDR2 SMNVEV (reference sequence). The CDR3 spans 13 residues. V was clipped by 6 bases and J by 3 bases; unmatched bases: 2. CDR3 coding DNA: TGTGCCAGCAGGGGGACTAGGACAGATACGCAGTATTTT. Amino acid sequence: CASRGTRTDTQYF.

This clone appeared a single time. This chain joins TRBV27 and TRBJ1-4; unclear D gene. Germline V lookup: CDR1 MNHEY, CDR2 SMNVEV (reference sequence). This CDR3 contains 13 residues. V shed 5 bases and J shed 8 bases, with 12 bases lying between them. The CDR3 spells CASSPGREEKLFF. The CDR3 DNA is TGTGCCAGCAGTCCTGGACGGGAGGAAAAACTGTTTTTT.

The rearrangement uses TRBV5-4 and TRBJ2-1; perhaps D is TRBD1 or TRBD2 (5 bases each). Germline V gene lookup returns CDR1 SGHNT and CDR2 YYREEE (reference sequence). The CDR3 loop spans 15 amino acids. V was trimmed by 4 bases and J by 6 bases, leaving 17 bases between them. CDR3 DNA sequence: TGTGCCAGCAGCCCCGGGGCGGGCTTGGGCAATGAGCAGTTCTTC. Its translation: CASSPGAGLGNEQFF.

The V gene is TRBV5-1, the J gene TRBJ2-3, with a tentative D call TRBD1 (5 bases). The germline V gene has CDR1 SGHRS and CDR2 YFSETQ. V was trimmed by 0 bases and J by 0 bases, leaving 11 bases between them. This CDR3 is built from 16 residues. The CDR3 spells CASSLAQGPSTDTQYF. The CDR3 region has the DNA TGCGCCAGCAGCTTGGCTCAGGGCCCCAGCACAGATACGCAGTATTTT.

In its sample, this clone was seen a few times. The V call is TRBV14, the J call TRBJ2-2, with unresolved D. The V and J ends lost 2 bases and 7 bases respectively, with 8 bases between them. Germline V CDR1 and CDR2: SGHDN, FVKESK. The CDR3 sequence is 13 residues long. The CDR3 spells CASSQPIGGELFF. In DNA form, the CDR3 reads TGTGCCAGCAGCCAACCTATTGGCGGGGAGCTGTTTTTT.

The table lists this clone with a count of one. The genes are TRBV5-1 and TRBJ1-1; 7 bases match TRBD1. CDR3 length: 16 amino acids. J lost 3 bases, V lost 0 bases, and 8 bases had no gene match. CDR1 and CDR2 from the germline V gene are SGHRS and YFSETQ. The CDR3 nucleotides read TGCGCCAGCAGCTTGGCCGAGGGGGCCACGTACACTGAAGCTTTCTTT. Translating gives CASSLAEGATYTEAFF.

The chain combines TRBV11-2 with TRBJ2-3; D possibly corresponds to TRBD1 (5 bases). Between the trimmed V and J ends, which lost 0 bases and 13 bases, there was a span of 11 bases. This CDR3 has 12 amino acids. From germline, CDR1 is SGHAT and CDR2 FQNNGV. CDR3 sequence (DNA): TGTGCCAGCAGCTTAGAAAGGGGTGTGGAGTATTTT. This codes for CASSLERGVEYF.

V gene TRBV4-1 combines with J gene TRBJ2-1; 7 bases agree with TRBD2. In germline, CDR1 is MGHRA, CDR2 YSYEKL. V lost 3 bases to trimming and J lost 10 bases; unmatched junction nucleotides: 12. The CDR3 covers 15 residues. CDR3 DNA sequence: TGCGCCAGCAGCCAGCTCCAGGCGGGAGTTTGGGAGCAGTTCTTC. Protein product: CASSQLQAGVWEQFF.

The chain combines TRBV5-4 with TRBJ1-6, with 9 bases that match TRBD1. V gave up 3 bases and J gave up 10 bases; unmatched junction bases: 11. CDR3 size: 16 residues. Germline V gene sequence: CDR1 SGHNT, CDR2 YYREEE (reference sequence). The CDR3 DNA is TGTGCCAGCAGCTCCGGACAGGGGAAGATAGGGTCACCCCTCCACTTT. This gives the protein CASSSGQGKIGSPLHF.

This chain connects TRBV28 to TRBJ2-3; D might be TRBD1 (5 bases). In germline, CDR1 is MDHEN, CDR2 SYDVKM. The CDR3 loop spans 15 amino acids. V was shortened by 4 bases and J by 5 bases, with 16 bases between the two germline ends. Written as DNA, the CDR3 is TGTGCCAGCAGTTCAACCCAGGGTATTATAGATACGCAGTATTTT. It specifies CASSSTQGIIDTQYF.

The chain has TRBV15 and TRBJ2-1; 10 positions agree with TRBD2. The CDR3 totals 16 residues. CDR1 and CDR2 (germline): LNHNV, YYDKDF (reference sequence). Trimming removed 3 bases from V and 9 bases from J; junction bases left unmatched: 11. The CDR3 sequence: CATSSQAGTSESEQFF. CDR3 DNA: TGTGCCACCAGCAGCCAGGCCGGGACTAGCGAGAGTGAGCAGTTCTTC.

The chain has TRBV11-2 and TRBJ1-2; D is uncertain. Germline V lookup: CDR1 SGHAT, CDR2 FQNNGV. The germline V and J ends were trimmed by 5 bases and 3 bases, with 19 bases remaining between them. The CDR3 has 16 amino acids. For the CDR3, the DNA is TGTGCCAGCAGCCCTCGGGCCTTTGGAGCAGACTATGGCTACACCTTC. Translated, it gives CASSPRAFGADYGYTF.

This chain links TRBV3-1 (or the pseudogene TRBV3-2) with TRBJ2-7, with D perhaps matching TRBD2 (5 bases). Germline lookup yields CDR1 LGHDT and CDR2 YNNKEL (reference sequence). The CDR3 has 12 residues. Trimming took off 4 bases at V and 2 bases at J, with 6 bases between the two ends. This CDR3 is CASSPGTYEQYF. CDR3 sequence (DNA): TGTGCCAGCAGCCCCGGGACCTACGAGCAGTACTTC.

This chain joins TRBV6-5 and TRBJ1-1; weak D call: TRBD1 (5 bases). The germline gives CDR1 MNHEY, CDR2 SVGAGI. V was trimmed by 2 bases and J by 5 bases, leaving 9 bases between them. The CDR3 spans 13 residues. The CDR3 DNA reads as TGTGCCAGCAGTTACGATGGGGGAACTGAAGCTTTCTTT. Its protein product is CASSYDGGTEAFF.

The chain recombines TRBV27 with TRBJ1-1, with D perhaps matching TRBD1 (6 bases). Trimming took off 6 bases at V and 3 bases at J, with 14 bases between the two ends. The V gene's germline CDR1 is MNHEY and CDR2 SMNVEV (reference sequence). This CDR3 spans 14 amino acids. CDR3 residues: CASSGGARDTEAFF. The DNA for the CDR3 is TGTGCCAGCAGCGGGGGGGCTCGGGACACTGAAGCTTTCTTT.

The J gene is TRBJ1-1, the V gene TRBV29-1; D remains ambiguous. The CDR3 extends over 13 amino acids. Trimming pared 6 bases from V and 1 base from J, leaving 12 bases between. Germline-derived CDR1 and CDR2 are SQVTM and ANQGSEA. This CDR3 is CSVHLIPNTEAFF. In DNA form, the CDR3 reads TGCAGCGTCCACCTTATCCCGAACACTGAAGCTTTCTTT.

The chain recombines TRBV5-1 with TRBJ1-4; no firm D call. CDR1 is SGHRS, CDR2 YFSETQ, per germline. There are 17 residues in the CDR3. With 2 bases removed from V and 6 bases from J, the gap between germline ends came to 20 bases. This CDR3 reads CASSFQPLTPIHEKLFF. DNA for the CDR3: TGCGCCAGCAGCTTTCAGCCCTTGACCCCCATACATGAAAAACTGTTTTTT.

The CDR3 loop is CASSPREGNTIYF. CDR3 DNA sequence: TGTGCCAGCTCACCACGGGAAGGAAACACCATATATTTT. This sequence joins TRBV18 and TRBJ1-3; D not resolved. Germline loops: CDR1 KGHSH, CDR2 LQKENI. The CDR3 has 13 amino acids. V was pared by 1 base and J by 4 bases, with 5 bases between.

This chain links TRBV6-1 with TRBJ1-1; D might be TRBD1 (5 bases). The CDR3 sequence is 19 residues long. Trimming stripped 1 base from V and 0 bases from J, with 21 bases between. In germline, CDR1 is MNHNS, CDR2 SASEGT. This CDR3 is CASSEVVRGRVGMNTEAFF. The CDR3 nucleotides are TGTGCCAGCAGTGAAGTTGTGCGGGGGAGGGTTGGGATGAACACTGAAGCTTTCTTT.

This rearrangement joins TRBV6-2 or TRBV6-3 to TRBJ2-7; unclear D gene. Germline V CDR1 and CDR2: MNHEY, SVGEGT. CDR3 size: 13 residues. V lost 4 bases and J 2 bases, leaving 9 bases between the germline ends. This CDR3 is CASSLTRAYEQYF. The CDR3, as DNA: TGTGCCAGCAGTTTAACCAGAGCCTACGAGCAGTACTTC.

This sequence joins TRBV21-1 and TRBJ1-2. TRBV21-1 is termed a pseudogene. The CDR3 loop spans 14 amino acids. CDR3 sequence (DNA): TGTGCCAGCAGCAAAGGCCAGCTAAACTATGGCTACACCTTC. Protein sequence: CASSKGQLNYGYTF.

This clone has just one count. The V gene is TRBV28, the J gene TRBJ1-3; 7 bases align to TRBD1. This CDR3 spans 15 amino acids. Per the germline V gene, CDR1 is MDHEN and CDR2 is SYDVKM. The trim removed 6 bases at V and 1 base at J, leaving 6 bases unmatched. The CDR3 spells CASSSHRGSGNTIYF. As DNA, the CDR3 is TGTGCCAGCAGCTCCCACAGGGGTTCTGGAAACACCATATATTTT.

The V and J genes are TRBV14 and TRBJ1-1; D is unresolved. The germline gives CDR1 SGHDN, CDR2 FVKESK. The CDR3 loop spans 13 amino acids. Trimming removed 2 bases from V and 3 bases from J, with 7 bases in between. The CDR3: CASSQMEYTEAFF. The CDR3 DNA follows: TGTGCCAGCAGCCAAATGGAGTACACTGAAGCTTTCTTT.

The chain employs TRBV28 and TRBJ1-2; D remains ambiguous. The V gene's germline CDR1 is MDHEN and CDR2 SYDVKM. Trimming took 2 bases from V and 3 from J, leaving 10 bases between them. The CDR3 contains 14 residues. As DNA, the CDR3 is TGTGCCAGCAGTTTACGTCAGACCCACTATGGCTACACCTTC. Its translation: CASSLRQTHYGYTF.

The chain recombines TRBV18 with TRBJ1-5, with 10 bases fitting TRBD1. The J segment lost 7 bases and the V segment lost 4 bases, leaving 4 bases of the junction unmatched. The CDR3 loop spans 14 amino acids. CDR1 is KGHSH and CDR2 is LQKENI in the germline V gene. DNA of the CDR3: TGTGCCAGCTCACAGGACAGGGGGGGCCAGCCCCAGCATTTT. Translated: CASSQDRGGQPQHF.

This chain joins TRBV7-9 and TRBJ2-7; D might be TRBD1 or TRBD2, each matching 6 bases. Germline CDR1 and CDR2: SEHNR and FQNEAQ (reference sequence). Trimming stripped 5 bases from V and 3 bases from J, with 17 bases between. The CDR3 spans 15 residues. The CDR3 nucleotides are TGTGCCAGCAGCAGAGAGGGGGGCAGGGACTACGAGCAGTACTTC. This encodes CASSREGGRDYEQYF.

CDR3 sequence reads: CASSEVQEQYF. The CDR3 region has the DNA TGTGCCAGCAGTGAGGTCCAGGAGCAGTACTTC. The genes are TRBV2 and TRBJ2-7; no definite D call. CDR1 is SNHLY and CDR2 is FYNNEI in the germline V gene. V lost 3 bases, J lost 7 bases, and 7 bases lay in between. The length of the CDR3 is 11 residues. Drawing the rest from reference TRBV2 and TRBJ2-7, the complete variable domain is EPEVTQTPSHQVTQMGQEVILRCVPISNHLYFYWYRQILGQKVEFLVSFYNNEISEKSEIFDDQFSVERPDGSNFTLKIRSTKLEDSAMYFCASSEVQEQYFGPGTRLTVT.

This chain joins TRBV7-9 and TRBJ2-1; D is ambiguous. Germline V CDR1 and CDR2: SEHNR, FQNEAQ (reference sequence). Deletions cut 5 bases from V and 5 bases from J, with 10 bases between. The CDR3 covers 13 residues. CDR3 loop: CASSPPTHNEQFF. DNA for the CDR3: TGTGCCAGCAGCCCCCCCACTCACAATGAGCAGTTCTTC.